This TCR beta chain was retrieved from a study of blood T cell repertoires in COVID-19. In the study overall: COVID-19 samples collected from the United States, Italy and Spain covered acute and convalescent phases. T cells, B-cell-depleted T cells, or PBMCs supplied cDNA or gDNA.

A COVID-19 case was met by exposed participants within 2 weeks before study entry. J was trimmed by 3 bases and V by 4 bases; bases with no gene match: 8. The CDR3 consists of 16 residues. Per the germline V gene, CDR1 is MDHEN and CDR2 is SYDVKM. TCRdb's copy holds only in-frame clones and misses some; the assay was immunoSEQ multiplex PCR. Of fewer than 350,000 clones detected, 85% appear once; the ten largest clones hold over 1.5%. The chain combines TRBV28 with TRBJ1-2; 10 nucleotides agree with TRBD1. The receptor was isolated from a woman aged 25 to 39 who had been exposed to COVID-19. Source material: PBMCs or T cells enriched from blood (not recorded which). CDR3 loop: CASSSGGQGKYYGYTF. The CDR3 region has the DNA TGTGCCAGCAGTTCGGGGGGACAGGGGAAGTACTATGGCTACACCTTC.